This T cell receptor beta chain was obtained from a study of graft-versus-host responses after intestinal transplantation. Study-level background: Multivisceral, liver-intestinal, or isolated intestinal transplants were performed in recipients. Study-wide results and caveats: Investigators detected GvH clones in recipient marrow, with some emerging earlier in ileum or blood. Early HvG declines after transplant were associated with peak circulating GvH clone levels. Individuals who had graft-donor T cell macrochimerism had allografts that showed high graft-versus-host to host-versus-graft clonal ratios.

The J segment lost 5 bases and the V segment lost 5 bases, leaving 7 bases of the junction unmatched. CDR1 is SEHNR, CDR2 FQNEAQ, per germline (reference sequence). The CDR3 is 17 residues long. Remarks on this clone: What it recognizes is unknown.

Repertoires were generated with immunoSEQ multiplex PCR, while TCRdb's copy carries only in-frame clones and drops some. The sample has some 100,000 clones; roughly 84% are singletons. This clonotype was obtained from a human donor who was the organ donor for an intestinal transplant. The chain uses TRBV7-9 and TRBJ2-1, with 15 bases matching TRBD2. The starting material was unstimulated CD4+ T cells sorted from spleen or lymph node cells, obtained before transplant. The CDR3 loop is CASSGGTSGGPDNEQFF. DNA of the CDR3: TGTGCCAGCAGCGGCGGGACTAGCGGGGGGCCAGACAATGAGCAGTTCTTC.